This TCR beta chain is from a study of patients and donors after allogeneic stem cell transplantation. MiXCR, run by TCRdb on the RT-PCR reads, gives a single entry per CDR3 protein. In the table there are more than 150,000 distinct CDR3 sequences, around two fifths of which are singletons. The CDR3 extends over 15 amino acids. The germline V gene encodes CDR1 SGHVS and CDR2 FNYEAQ. Trimming removed 4 bases from V and 2 bases from J; junction bases left unmatched: 4. Sequenced: blood, either unsorted or a sorted T cell fraction (not recorded which). This clonotype was obtained from a human donor who was either an allogeneic HSCT recipient or a stem cell or donor lymphocyte infusion donor (not recorded which). It is not recorded whose cells these are; they may come from a transplant donor. This chain links TRBV7-6 with TRBJ2-3; 9 nucleotides align to TRBD1. The CDR3 sequence is CASSWGQGHTDTQYF. The CDR3 nucleotides are TGTGCCAGCAGCTGGGGACAGGGCCACACAGATACGCAGTATTTT.